The text below deals with one T cell receptor (beta chain). This sample stems from a study of T cell changes during pregnancy in multiple sclerosis. Profiling relied on immunoSEQ multiplex PCR, and the TCRdb table lists in-frame clones only, not all of them. The sample has 30,000 to 50,000 clones, over 80% seen once. This CDR3 region has 13 residues. Per the germline V gene, CDR1 is KGHSH and CDR2 is LQKENI. V was clipped by 2 bases and J by 5 bases, with 7 bases between them. The TCR originated in a female donor in good health, enrolled as a control in a pregnancy study. This sequence joins TRBV18 and TRBJ2-1; D is ambiguous. The sample consisted of CD4+ T cells from peripheral blood mononuclear cells, taken in the third trimester of pregnancy. The CDR3, as DNA: TGTGCCAGCTCACCATCCCTTGACAATGAGCAGTTCTTC. Translation: CASSPSLDNEQFF.